Listed below are T cell receptor beta chains from one sample, sequenced in a study of blood T cell repertoires in COVID-19. Libraries were prepared by immunoSEQ multiplex PCR; TCRdb keeps only in-frame clonotypes and omits some of them. The sample includes hundreds of thousands of clones, 85% to 90% seen only once; the top ten take 1.5%. Sequencing was performed on peripheral blood. These receptor sequences come from a woman aged 40 to 49 who had recovered from COVID-19. Each CDR3 is given without its conserved first and last residue. The order of the fields is J gene, V gene, clone size, CDR3 protein. Clone size is not always given. Where it is, it says once, few, many or a class for expanded clones.

TRBJ1-2,TRBV29-1,NA,SVENRIYGYT
TRBJ1-5,TRBV28,once,ASSYPQGYQPQH
TRBJ2-2,TRBV10-3,NA,AISVGGFTGELF
TRBJ1-6,TRBV27,once,ASSFTPGQLQNSPLH
TRBJ2-1,TRBV18,NA,ASSPARDNEQF
TRBJ2-7,TRBV28,NA,ASGGGSYEQY
TRBJ2-1,TRBV9,NA,ASSGVGPDNEQF
TRBJ1-4,TRBV12-5,NA,ASGSGLEGNEKLF
TRBJ1-5,TRBV12-3/TRBV12-4,NA,ASSLQQDQPQH
TRBJ1-4,TRBV2,few,ASIGAENEKLF
TRBJ2-1,TRBV6-5,NA,ASGRDRRGGEQF
TRBJ2-1,TRBV4-1,NA,ASSPRTSGDNNEQF
TRBJ2-7,TRBV10-2,NA,ASSESSKGHHYEQY
TRBJ2-5,TRBV7-8,NA,ASSFAPHGTKEETQY
TRBJ2-2,TRBV5-4,NA,ASSFNRGRAGELF
TRBJ1-4,TRBV6-1,NA,ASSEASGSTNEKLF
TRBJ1-2,TRBV9,NA,ASSVAILGDRTYGYT
TRBJ1-2,TRBV7-6,NA,ASSRLRDREGYGYT
TRBJ1-4,TRBV5-1,NA,ASSFTGGGEKLF
TRBJ1-6,TRBV7-3,NA,ASSLSGNHNSPLH
TRBJ2-2,TRBV7-6,NA,ASSLQRGLAGVPNTGELF
TRBJ1-1,TRBV6-5,NA,ASTGSSVGNTEAF
TRBJ2-5,TRBV6-6,NA,ASSYGAGRGSQY
TRBJ1-2,TRBV6-5,NA,ASSYGWGPAGYT
TRBJ2-5,TRBV5-1,NA,ASSLPDRGETQY
TRBJ1-5,TRBV19,NA,ASSTRDSYPKSNQPQH
TRBJ1-1,TRBV19,NA,ASSVGRPNTEAF
TRBJ1-2,TRBV7-9,NA,ASSPPGGYGYT
TRBJ2-1,TRBV9,NA,ASSVGLALYNEQF
TRBJ2-2,TRBV7-3,NA,ASSPSGTGNTGELF
TRBJ2-1,TRBV5-1,NA,ASSLVHNSYNEQF
TRBJ1-2,TRBV10-3,NA,AISDGGGYGYT
TRBJ2-5,TRBV19,NA,ASIGGTEETQY
TRBJ2-7,TRBV9,NA,ASSVDTGGTYEQY
TRBJ1-1,TRBV5-4,NA,ASSLGRPGDTEAF
TRBJ1-1,TRBV5-1,NA,ASSPGQEGNTEAF
TRBJ2-3,TRBV18,NA,ASSPSPWGGSTDTQY
TRBJ2-5,TRBV5-4,NA,ASSPRERLETQY
TRBJ1-4,TRBV9,NA,ASSVLQGTNEKLF
TRBJ2-1,TRBV29-1,NA,SIYRISYNEQF
TRBJ2-5,TRBV29-1,NA,SVEDFTEGTQY
TRBJ1-3,TRBV9,NA,ASSVRGSGNTIY
TRBJ2-7,TRBV7-2,NA,ASSSWGGGAYEQY
TRBJ2-1,TRBV6-2/TRBV6-3,many,ASSYGHNEQF
TRBJ2-5,TRBV11-1,NA,ASSFLPPGQQETQY
TRBJ1-5,TRBV5-6,NA,ASSPRDRGHQPQH
TRBJ1-2,TRBV18,NA,ASSPGQGADNYGYT
TRBJ2-5,TRBV19,NA,ASSKRGGSEETQY
TRBJ1-5,TRBV19,NA,ASTNGQGLQPQH
TRBJ1-1,TRBV12-5,NA,ASGQGRGSNTEAF
TRBJ2-1,TRBV24-1,NA,ATSDSTSGGAGEQF
TRBJ2-7,TRBV6-5,once,ATSRFPLDEQY
TRBJ1-2,TRBV6-4,NA,ASSDQAGGKGYT
TRBJ2-2,TRBV16,NA,ASSPVQGTGELF
TRBJ2-1,TRBV7-9,NA,ASSLSAGVHEQF